This T cell receptor (beta chain) was captured by sequencing in a study of OX40 agonist ivuxolimab in advanced cancers. TCRdb's table, derived via immunoSEQ multiplex PCR, lists solely in-frame clones and lacks some. The table includes 45,000 to 50,000 clones, 80% to 90% detected once. The V gene's germline CDR1 is SEHNR and CDR2 FQNEAQ (reference sequence). V shed 2 bases and J shed 3 bases, with 17 bases lying between them. This CDR3 has 16 residues. This clonotype was sampled from an adult with an advanced solid tumor such as melanoma, head and neck, liver or kidney cancer. This chain links TRBV7-9 with TRBJ2-7; D possibly uses TRBD1 or TRBD2 (5 bases each). This specimen was CD4+ or CD8+ T cells sorted from blood, taken in a trial of the OX40 agonist ivuxolimab. This chain's CDR3 is CASSLTIPGPHYEQYF. The CDR3 nucleotides read TGTGCCAGCAGCTTAACCATCCCGGGACCACACTACGAGCAGTACTTC.